The source of this T cell receptor (beta chain) is a study of blood T cell repertoires in COVID-19. The CDR3 extends over 15 amino acids. The germline V and J ends were trimmed by 5 bases and 2 bases, with 13 bases remaining between them. Germline-derived CDR1 and CDR2 are LNHDA and SQIVND (reference sequence). Generated by immunoSEQ multiplex PCR, the TCRdb table keeps only in-frame clones and is missing some. The table records about 150,000 clones, approximately 83% of them present only once. The sequence came from a man aged 50 to 60 who had recovered from COVID-19. The sequenced sample was PBMCs or T cells enriched from blood (not recorded which). J is TRBJ1-5 and V is TRBV19; possibly TRBD1 for D (5 bases). CDR3 sequence: CASSPPGMGNQPQHF. CDR3 nucleotides: TGTGCCAGTAGTCCCCCAGGGATGGGCAATCAGCCCCAGCATTTT.